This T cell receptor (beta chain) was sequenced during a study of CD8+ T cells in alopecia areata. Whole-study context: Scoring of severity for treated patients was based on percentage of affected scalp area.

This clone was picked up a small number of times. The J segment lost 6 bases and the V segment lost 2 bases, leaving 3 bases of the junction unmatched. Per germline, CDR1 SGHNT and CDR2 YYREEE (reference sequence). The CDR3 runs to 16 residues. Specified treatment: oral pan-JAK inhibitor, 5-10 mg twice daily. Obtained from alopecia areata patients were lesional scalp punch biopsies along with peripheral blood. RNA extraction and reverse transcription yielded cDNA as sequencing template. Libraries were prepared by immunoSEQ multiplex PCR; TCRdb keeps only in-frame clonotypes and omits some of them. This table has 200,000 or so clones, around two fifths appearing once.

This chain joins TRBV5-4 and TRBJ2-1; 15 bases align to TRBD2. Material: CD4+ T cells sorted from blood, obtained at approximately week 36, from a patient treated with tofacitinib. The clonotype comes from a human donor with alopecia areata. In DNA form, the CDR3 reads TGTGCCAGCAGCTTAGGACTAGCGGGAGGGGGCAATGAGCAGTTCTTC. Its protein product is CASSLGLAGGGNEQFF.